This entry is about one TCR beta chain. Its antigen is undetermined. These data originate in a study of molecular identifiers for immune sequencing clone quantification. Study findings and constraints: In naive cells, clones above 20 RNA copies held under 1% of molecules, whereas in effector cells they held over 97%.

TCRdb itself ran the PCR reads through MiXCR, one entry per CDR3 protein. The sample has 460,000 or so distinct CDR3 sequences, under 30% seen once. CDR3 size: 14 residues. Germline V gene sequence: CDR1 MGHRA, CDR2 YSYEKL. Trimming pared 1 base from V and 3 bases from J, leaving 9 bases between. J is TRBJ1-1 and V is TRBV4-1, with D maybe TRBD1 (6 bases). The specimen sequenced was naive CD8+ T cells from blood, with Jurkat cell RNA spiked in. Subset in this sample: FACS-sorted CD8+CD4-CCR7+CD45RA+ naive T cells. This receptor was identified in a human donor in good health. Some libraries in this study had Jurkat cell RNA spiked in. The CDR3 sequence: CASSQVQGDTEAFF. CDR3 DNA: TGCGCCAGCAGCCAAGTACAGGGAGACACTGAAGCTTTCTTT.